Here is one T cell receptor beta chain with its context. These data are taken from a study of shared clonotypes between healthy human individuals. Some clones are missing from TCRdb's copy, which holds only in-frame ones; the method was immunoSEQ multiplex PCR. The repertoire holds some 2 million clones, with about 95% as singletons. CD45RO-negative, CCR7-positively selected cells formed the naive CD8 fraction, excluding terminally differentiated effector memory CD45RA+ cells. Germline CDR1 MDHEN, CDR2 SYDVKM. CDR3 length: 17 residues. The V end lost 2 bases, the J end lost 7 bases, and 21 bases lay between the germline ends.

What was sequenced was naive CD8+ T cells sorted from blood. The receptor was isolated from a man aged 18 to 29 in good health. The V call is TRBV28, the J call TRBJ1-5, with a possible D match to TRBD1 (6 bases). The CDR3 DNA reads TGTGCCAGCAGTTTAGTGGGGGGGCGGCGGTTGGGACAGCCCCAGCATTTT. Its protein product is CASSLVGGRRLGQPQHF. Looking up the rest from reference TRBV28 and TRBJ1-5 gives the full variable domain: DVKVTQSSRYLVKRTGEKVFLECVQDMDHENMFWYRQDPGLGLRLIYFSYDVKMKEKGDIPEGYSVSREKKERFSLILESASTNQTSMYLCASSLVGGRRLGQPQHFGDGTRLSIL.